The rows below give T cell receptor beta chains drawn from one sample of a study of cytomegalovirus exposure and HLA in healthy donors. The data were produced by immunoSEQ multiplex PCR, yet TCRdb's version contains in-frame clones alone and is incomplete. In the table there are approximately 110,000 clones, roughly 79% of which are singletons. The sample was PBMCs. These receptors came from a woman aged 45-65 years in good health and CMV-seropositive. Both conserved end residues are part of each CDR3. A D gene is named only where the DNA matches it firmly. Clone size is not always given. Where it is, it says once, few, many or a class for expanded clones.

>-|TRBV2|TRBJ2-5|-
CASSGQVQETQYF
TGTGCCAGCAGTGGGCAGGTCCAAGAGACCCAGTACTTC
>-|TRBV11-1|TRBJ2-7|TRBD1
CASREHGTGFNEQYF
TGTGCCAGCAGAGAACACGGGACAGGGTTCAACGAGCAGTACTTC
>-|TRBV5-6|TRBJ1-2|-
CASSPWVGENYGYTF
TGTGCCAGCAGCCCCTGGGTGGGAGAGAACTATGGCTACACCTTC
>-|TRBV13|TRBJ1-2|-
CASSFSQGSLLYGYTF
TGTGCCAGCAGCTTTTCACAGGGTTCTCTGCTCTATGGCTACACCTTC
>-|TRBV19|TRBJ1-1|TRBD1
CATGGQGGFTEAFF
TGTGCCACCGGCGGACAGGGAGGTTTCACTGAAGCTTTCTTT
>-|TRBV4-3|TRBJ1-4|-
CASSQDRGGRGEKLFF
TGCGCCAGCAGCCAAGATCGGGGGGGGCGAGGTGAAAAACTGTTTTTT
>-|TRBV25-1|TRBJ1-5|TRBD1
CASSGALGQRNQPQHF
TGTGCCAGCAGTGGGGCCCTGGGACAGCGTAATCAGCCCCAGCATTTT
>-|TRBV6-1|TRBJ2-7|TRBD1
CASSRTGYEQYF
TGTGCCAGCAGTAGGACAGGCTACGAGCAGTACTTC
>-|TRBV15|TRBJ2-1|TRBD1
CATSRIYGDRAVNEQFF
TGTGCCACCAGCAGAATCTACGGAGACAGGGCAGTCAATGAGCAGTTCTTC
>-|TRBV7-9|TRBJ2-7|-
CASSSLDPEQYF
TGTGCCAGCAGCTCCCTCGATCCCGAGCAGTACTTC
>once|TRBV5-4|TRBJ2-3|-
CASSWGGGTDTQYF
TGTGCCAGCAGTTGGGGAGGCGGCACAGATACGCAGTATTTT
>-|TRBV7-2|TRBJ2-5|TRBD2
CASHLAGGLETQYF
TGTGCCAGTCACCTAGCGGGGGGGTTAGAGACCCAGTACTTC
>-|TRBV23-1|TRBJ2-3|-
CASSQNWAGARSTDTQYF
TGCGCCAGCAGTCAAAATTGGGCGGGGGCCCGAAGCACAGATACGCAGTATTTT
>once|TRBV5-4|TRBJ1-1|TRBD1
CASSSRTGRSITEAFF
TGTGCCAGCAGCTCGAGGACAGGGAGGTCCATCACTGAAGCTTTCTTT
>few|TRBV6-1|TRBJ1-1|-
CASTQPGRNTEAFF
TGTGCCAGCACCCAACCAGGGCGGAACACTGAAGCTTTCTTT
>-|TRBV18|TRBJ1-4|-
CASSPPTGTTNEKLFF
TGTGCCAGCTCACCACCGACAGGAACAACTAATGAAAAACTGTTTTTT
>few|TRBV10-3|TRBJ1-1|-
CAISESGHSAAEAFF
TGTGCCATCAGTGAGTCGGGACATAGCGCAGCAGAAGCTTTCTTT
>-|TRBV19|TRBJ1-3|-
CASRWASSGNTIYF
TGTGCCAGTAGGTGGGCCTCCTCTGGAAACACCATATATTTT
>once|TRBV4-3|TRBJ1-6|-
CASSQESGAGSPLHF
TGCGCCAGCAGCCAAGAGTCAGGGGCCGGTTCACCCCTCCACTTT
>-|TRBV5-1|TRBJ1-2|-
CASSPSRAGAYGYTF
TGCGCCAGCAGCCCATCACGGGCGGGGGCATATGGCTACACCTTC
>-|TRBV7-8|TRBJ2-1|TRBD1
CASSLAGTGVNEQFF
TGTGCCAGCAGCTTAGCTGGGACAGGGGTAAATGAGCAGTTCTTC
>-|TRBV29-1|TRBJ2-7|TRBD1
CSVVTGGKGEQYF
TGCAGCGTTGTCACAGGGGGAAAAGGGGAGCAGTACTTC
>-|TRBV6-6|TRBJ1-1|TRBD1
CASSTSRGQTEAFF
TGTGCCAGCAGTACAAGCAGGGGGCAGACTGAAGCTTTCTTT
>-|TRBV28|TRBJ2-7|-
CASSLAGLEQYF
TGTGCCAGCAGTTTGGCGGGGCTCGAGCAGTACTTC
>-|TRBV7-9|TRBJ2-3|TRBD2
CASSIGLAGGPDTQYF
TGTGCCAGCAGCATAGGACTAGCGGGGGGGCCAGATACGCAGTATTTT
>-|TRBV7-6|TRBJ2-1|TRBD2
CASVRGLAGGNEQFF
TGTGCCAGCGTCCGAGGGCTAGCGGGCGGCAATGAGCAGTTCTTC
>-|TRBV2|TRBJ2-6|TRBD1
CASRRDRVIRVSGANVLTF
TGTGCCAGCAGGAGGGACAGGGTAATTCGGGTCTCTGGGGCCAACGTCCTGACTTTC
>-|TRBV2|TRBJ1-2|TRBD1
CASSNRGPDGYTF
TGTGCCAGTTCCAACAGGGGGCCGGATGGCTACACCTTC
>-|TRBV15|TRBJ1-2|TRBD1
CATSLLADRGYGYTF
TGTGCCACCAGCCTGCTTGCGGACAGGGGCTATGGCTACACCTTC
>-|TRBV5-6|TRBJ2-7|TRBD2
CASSLGGGNEQYF
TGTGCCAGCAGCTTGGGCGGGGGGAACGAGCAGTACTTC
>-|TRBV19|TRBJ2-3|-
CASSISFLGGTDTQYF
TGTGCCAGTAGTATAAGTTTCCTAGGGGGCACAGATACGCAGTATTTT
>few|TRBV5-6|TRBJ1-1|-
CASSLGWGHTEAFF
TGTGCCAGCAGCTTGGGGTGGGGGCACACTGAAGCTTTCTTT
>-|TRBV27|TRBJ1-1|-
CASKPLGRGNTEAFF
TGTGCCAGCAAGCCCCTCGGGCGGGGGAACACTGAAGCTTTCTTT
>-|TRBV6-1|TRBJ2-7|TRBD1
CASSRAGTGVYEQYF
TGTGCCAGCAGTAGAGCCGGGACAGGGGTGTACGAGCAGTACTTC
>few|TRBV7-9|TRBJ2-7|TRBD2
CSSSLAASGGKYEQYF
TGTTCCAGCAGCTTAGCCGCTAGCGGAGGAAAGTACGAGCAGTACTTC
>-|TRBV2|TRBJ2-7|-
CASSSRGPGYEQYF
TGTGCCAGCAGCTCCCGTGGGCCGGGGTACGAGCAGTACTTC